This T cell receptor beta chain was captured by sequencing in a study of OX40 agonist ivuxolimab in advanced cancers. Across the study: Patients were dosed with the agonistic anti-OX40 (CD134) antibody ivuxolimab.

Details on this clone: Its antigen remains unknown.

The V end was cut by 5 bases, the J end by 2 bases, with 11 bases between. The CDR3 has 14 residues. The germline V gene has CDR1 SGHTA and CDR2 FQGTGA. Individuals having autoimmune disease history or systemic immunosuppression were not enrolled. Study-level findings and limits: Relative to CD4+ cells, CD8+ T cells on average had more expanded clones. At 0.1 to 3.0 mg/kg and by week 6, clonal expansion occurred in CD4+ and CD8+ blood T cells.

Sequencing used immunoSEQ multiplex PCR; TCRdb keeps in-frame clones, though not all of them. The table records 80,000 to 100,000 clones, about 83% of them present only once. This sequence originates from an adult with an advanced solid tumor such as melanoma, head and neck, liver or kidney cancer. The V gene is TRBV7-3, the J gene TRBJ2-3; D gene ambiguous. The starting material was CD4+ or CD8+ T cells sorted from blood, obtained in a trial of the OX40 agonist ivuxolimab. The CDR3 DNA reads as TGTGCCAGCAGCCGGAATGGGGACACAGATACGCAGTATTTT. It codes for CASSRNGDTDTQYF.